A single T cell receptor beta chain is shown here with its context. The antigen this receptor binds is unknown. No base quality values were provided; no much bigger clone lies one nucleotide off. Participants in the prospective study were enrolled through a virtual design, were aged about 18 to 100 years, and lived in roughly 25 United States geographic areas. In the prospective study, participants were assigned to cohorts based on the clinical history participants reported in a screening survey and a study questionnaire. Recovered participants in ImmuneRACE Cohort 3 were defined by two consecutive negative NP/OP PCR tests, clearance by a healthcare professional, or resolution of symptoms. In the prospective study, mobile phlebotomists collected whole blood, serum and a nasopharyngeal or oropharyngeal swab from each participant. Additional blood draws and questionnaires over an approximately 2-month period could optionally be provided by prospective study participants. Prospective study blood samples were shipped either frozen or at room temperature before DNA extraction.

The data were obtained in a study of blood T cell repertoires in COVID-19 (dated by TCRdb to 2019 to 2021). Background for the entire study: The collaborator samples originated in the United States, Italy and Spain and spanned the acute and convalescent phases of COVID-19. Samples came from the ongoing ImmuneRACE study (first 160 participants) plus 1,254 subjects from 6 global collaborators. Nearly every sample came with metadata listing a de-identified subject ID, COVID-19 status, age in years and sex. The prospective study material was composed of cDNA or gDNA derived from T cells, B-cell-depleted T cells, or PBMCs. A freely available public database, intended as a resource for researchers studying the immune response to SARS-CoV-2, is where the repertoires were released. HLA class I and class II types, where available, came from metadata supplied by the sample provider rather than from assay-based typing. The dataset comprised deeply sampled blood TCRbeta repertoires from subjects exposed to, actively infected with, or recovered from COVID-19. The research as a whole found: Clinical and demographic metadata were provided uncurated, with the amount varying by source and participant.

V and J lose 4 bases and 0 bases, and a span of 6 bases separates them. The cysteine opens and the phenylalanine closes a CDR3 of 14 amino acids. The DNA shown is the 42-base CDR3, in frame from base 1. In the germline V gene, CDR1 corresponds to MNHEY and CDR2 to SVGAGI. TCRbeta CDR3 regions were amplified from genomic DNA using the immunoSEQ Assay, a bias-controlled multiplex PCR. The authors' analysis ran thus. The number of nucleated cells in each sample was estimated by amplification of reference gene primers within the assay. To quantify the absolute abundance of each unique TCRbeta CDR3 rearrangement, sequence reads were collapsed and filtered. For each sample, productive Simpson clonality was calculated as the square root of Simpson's diversity index across productive rearrangements. In its TCRdb copy, this immuneACCESS table keeps in-frame sequences only and misses some clones. Where compared with another copy, unresolved V genes explain less than half of these, and the others have no known cause. V and J calls and clone size are given by that table; D and trimming were obtained from the DNA. This sample comprises about 320,000 clones, 87% of them detected only once. 8.9% of the sample goes to the ten largest clones.

The rearrangement combines TRBV6-5 with TRBJ1-4; too little of a D gene remains to name it. The sequence was obtained from a woman aged 18 to 35 who had recovered from COVID-19. Sequenced: PBMCs or T cells enriched from blood (not recorded which). The CDR3 reads CASSSSATNEKLFF. The DNA sequence is as follows: TGTGCCAGCAGTTCGTCTGCAACTAATGAAAAACTGTTTTTT.